This TCR beta chain stems from a study of blood T cell repertoires in COVID-19. About the research overall: Acute and convalescent COVID-19 specimens originated in the United States, Italy and Spain. The cDNA or gDNA used as material had been derived from T cells, B-cell-depleted T cells, or PBMCs.

CDR1 is SGHRS and CDR2 is YFSETQ in the germline V gene. The CDR3 consists of 14 residues. V dropped 4 bases and J dropped 2 bases, with 12 bases sitting between them. Libraries were prepared by immunoSEQ multiplex PCR; TCRdb keeps only in-frame clonotypes and omits some of them. The table records roughly 400,000 clones, around 87% of them present only once. Seattle cases were enrolled at active infection and followed longitudinally. The gene calls are TRBV5-1 and TRBJ1-1; maybe TRBD1 (6 bases). Input material: peripheral blood. The source of this sequence is a woman in her fifties or sixties with COVID-19, enrolled during active disease. CDR3 coding DNA: TGCGCCAGCAGCCAACAGGGTCGAAACACTGAAGCTTTCTTT. Translated, it gives CASSQQGRNTEAFF. Variable domain in full (rest from reference TRBV5-1 and TRBJ1-1): KAGVTQTPRYLIKTRGQQVTLSCSPISGHRSVSWYQQTPGQGLQFLFEYFSETQRNKGNFPGRFSGRQFSNSRSEMNVSTLELGDSALYLCASSQQGRNTEAFFGQGTRLTVV.